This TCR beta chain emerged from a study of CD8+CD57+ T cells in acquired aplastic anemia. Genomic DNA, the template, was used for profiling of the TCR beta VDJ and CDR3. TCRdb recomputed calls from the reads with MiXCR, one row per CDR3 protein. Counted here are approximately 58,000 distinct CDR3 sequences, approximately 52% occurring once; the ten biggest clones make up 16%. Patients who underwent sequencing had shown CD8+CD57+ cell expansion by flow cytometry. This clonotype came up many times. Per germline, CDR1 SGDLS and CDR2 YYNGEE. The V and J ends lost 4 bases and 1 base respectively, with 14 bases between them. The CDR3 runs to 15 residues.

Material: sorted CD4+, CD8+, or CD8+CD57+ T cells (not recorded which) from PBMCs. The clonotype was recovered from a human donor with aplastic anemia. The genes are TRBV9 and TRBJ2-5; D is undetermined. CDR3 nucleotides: TGTGCCAGCAGCCCCCAGGCAGCAAGCCAAGAGACCCAGTACTTC. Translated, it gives CASSPQAASQETQYF.